What follows is one T cell receptor (beta chain) and its context. The data stem from a study of metastatic and nonmetastatic thyroid tumors. Original handling: Clinicopathological groups supplied CDR3 differences that were used to build a distant-metastasis classifier for papillary thyroid cancer. TCRdb used MiXCR to call clones anew from the PCR reads. For this entry, the V and J calls and clone size follow TCRdb and not the study's own pipeline. The sample has about 32,000 clones; roughly 25% are singletons. Thyroid surgery took place with no prior treatment in any patient. The CDR3 consists of 13 residues. Germline CDR1 is SGHRS and CDR2 is YFSETQ. Between the trimmed V and J ends, which lost 4 bases and 3 bases, there was a span of 11 bases.

This sequence originates from a female donor with papillary thyroid cancer or a benign thyroid nodule (not recorded which). Some clones in this sample may be carry-over from other donors' samples. The chain carries TRBV5-1 and TRBJ2-7; no clear D. The sequenced sample consisted of blood. The CDR3 is CASSHDMIYEQYF. CDR3 coding DNA: TGCGCCAGCAGCCATGACATGATCTACGAGCAGTACTTC.